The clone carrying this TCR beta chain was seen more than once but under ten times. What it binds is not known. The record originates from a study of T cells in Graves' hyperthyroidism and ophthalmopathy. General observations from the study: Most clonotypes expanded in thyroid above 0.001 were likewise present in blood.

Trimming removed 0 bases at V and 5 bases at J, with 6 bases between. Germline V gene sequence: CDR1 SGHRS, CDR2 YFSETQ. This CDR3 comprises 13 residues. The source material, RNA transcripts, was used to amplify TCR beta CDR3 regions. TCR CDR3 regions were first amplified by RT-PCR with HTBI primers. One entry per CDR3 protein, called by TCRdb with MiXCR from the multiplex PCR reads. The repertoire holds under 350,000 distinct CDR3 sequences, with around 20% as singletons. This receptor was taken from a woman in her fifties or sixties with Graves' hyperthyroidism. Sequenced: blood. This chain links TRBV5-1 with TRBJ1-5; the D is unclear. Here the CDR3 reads CASSLDGDQPQHF. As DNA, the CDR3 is TGCGCCAGCAGCTTGGATGGGGATCAGCCCCAGCATTTT.